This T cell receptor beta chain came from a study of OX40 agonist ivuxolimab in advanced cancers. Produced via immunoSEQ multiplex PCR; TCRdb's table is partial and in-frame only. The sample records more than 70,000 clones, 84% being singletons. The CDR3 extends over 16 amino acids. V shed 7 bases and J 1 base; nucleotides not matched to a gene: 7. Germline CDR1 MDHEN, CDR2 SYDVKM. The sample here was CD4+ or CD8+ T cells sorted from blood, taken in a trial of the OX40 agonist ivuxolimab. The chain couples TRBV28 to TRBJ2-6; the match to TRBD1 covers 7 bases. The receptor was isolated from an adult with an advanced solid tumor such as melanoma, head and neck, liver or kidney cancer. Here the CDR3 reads CASTFARGSGANVLTF. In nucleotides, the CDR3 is TGTGCCAGCACCTTCGCCAGGGGGTCTGGGGCCAACGTCCTGACTTTC.